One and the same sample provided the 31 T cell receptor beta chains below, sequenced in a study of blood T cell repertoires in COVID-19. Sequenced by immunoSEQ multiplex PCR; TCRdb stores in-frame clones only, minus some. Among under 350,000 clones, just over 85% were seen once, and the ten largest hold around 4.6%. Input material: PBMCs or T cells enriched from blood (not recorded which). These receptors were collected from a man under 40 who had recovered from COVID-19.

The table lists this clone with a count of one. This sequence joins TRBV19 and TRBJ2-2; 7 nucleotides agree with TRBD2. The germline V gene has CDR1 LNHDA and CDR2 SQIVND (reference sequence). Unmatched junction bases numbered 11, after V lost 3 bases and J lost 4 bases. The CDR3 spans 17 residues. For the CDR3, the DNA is TGTGCCAGTAGTATGACCAGCGGGGCGGCGGGCACCGGGGAGCTGTTTTTT. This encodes CASSMTSGAAGTGELFF.

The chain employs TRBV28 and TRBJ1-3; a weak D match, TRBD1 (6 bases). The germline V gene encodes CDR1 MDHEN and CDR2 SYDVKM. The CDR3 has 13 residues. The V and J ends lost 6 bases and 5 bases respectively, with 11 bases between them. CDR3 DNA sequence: TGTGCCAGCAGCGGACAGTGGAGAAACACCATATATTTT. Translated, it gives CASSGQWRNTIYF.

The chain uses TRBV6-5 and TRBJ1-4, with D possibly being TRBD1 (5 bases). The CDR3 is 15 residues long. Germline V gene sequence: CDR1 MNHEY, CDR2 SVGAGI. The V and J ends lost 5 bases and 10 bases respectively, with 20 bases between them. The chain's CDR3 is CASSILTQGEAKLFF. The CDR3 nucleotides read TGTGCCAGCAGTATACTTACCCAGGGTGAGGCAAAACTGTTTTTT.

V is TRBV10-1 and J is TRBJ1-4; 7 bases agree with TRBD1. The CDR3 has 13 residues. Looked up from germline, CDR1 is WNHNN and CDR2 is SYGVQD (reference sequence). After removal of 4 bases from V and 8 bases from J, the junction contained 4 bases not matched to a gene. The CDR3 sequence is CASSGQGGEKLFF. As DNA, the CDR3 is TGCGCCAGCAGTGGACAGGGTGGCGAAAAACTGTTTTTT.

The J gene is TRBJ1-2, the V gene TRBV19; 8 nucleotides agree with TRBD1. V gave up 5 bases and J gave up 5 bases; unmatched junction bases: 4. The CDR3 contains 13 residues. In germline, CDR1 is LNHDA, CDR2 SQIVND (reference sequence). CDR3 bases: TGTGCCAGTAGTTACAGGGGGAGGTATGGCTACACCTTC. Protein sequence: CASSYRGRYGYTF.

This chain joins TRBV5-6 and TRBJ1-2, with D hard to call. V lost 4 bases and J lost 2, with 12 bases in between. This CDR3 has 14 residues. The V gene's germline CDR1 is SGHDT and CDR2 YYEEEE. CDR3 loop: CASSEVSLNYGYTF. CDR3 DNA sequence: TGTGCCAGCAGCGAGGTTAGCTTAAACTATGGCTACACCTTC. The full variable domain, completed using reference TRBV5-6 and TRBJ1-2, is DAGVTQSPTHLIKTRGQQVTLRCSPKSGHDTVSWYQQALGQGPQFIFQYYEEEERQRGNFPDRFSGHQFPNYSSELNVNALLLGDSALYLCASSEVSLNYGYTFGSGTRLTVV.

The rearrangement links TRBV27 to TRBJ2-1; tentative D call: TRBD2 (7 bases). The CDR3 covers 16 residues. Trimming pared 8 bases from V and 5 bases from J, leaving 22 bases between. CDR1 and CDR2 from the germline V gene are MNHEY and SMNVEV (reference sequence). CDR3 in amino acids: CASRFGGGGGNNEQFF. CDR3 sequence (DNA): TGTGCCAGCCGCTTTGGTGGAGGGGGGGGGAACAATGAGCAGTTCTTC.

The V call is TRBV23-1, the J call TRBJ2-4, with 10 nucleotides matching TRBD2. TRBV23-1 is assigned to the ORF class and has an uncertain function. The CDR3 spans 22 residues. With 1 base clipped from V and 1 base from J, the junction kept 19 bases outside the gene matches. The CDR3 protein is CASSQLCPSGGGQGNAKNIQYF. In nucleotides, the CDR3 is TGCGCCAGCAGTCAATTGTGTCCCAGCGGGGGGGGCCAAGGAAATGCCAAAAACATTCAGTACTTC.

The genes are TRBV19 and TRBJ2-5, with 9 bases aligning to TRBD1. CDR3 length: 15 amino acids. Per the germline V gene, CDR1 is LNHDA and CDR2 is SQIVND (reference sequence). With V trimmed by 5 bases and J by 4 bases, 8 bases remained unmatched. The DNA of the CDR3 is TGTGCCAGTAGTTTCTACCAGGACAGGGGAGAGACCCAGTACTTC. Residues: CASSFYQDRGETQYF.

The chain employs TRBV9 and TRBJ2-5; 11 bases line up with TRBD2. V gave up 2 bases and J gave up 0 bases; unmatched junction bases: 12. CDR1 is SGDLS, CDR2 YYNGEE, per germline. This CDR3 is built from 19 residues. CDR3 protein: CASSVRLTSGRGNQETQYF. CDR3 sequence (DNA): TGTGCCAGCAGCGTCCGCCTCACTAGCGGGAGAGGGAACCAAGAGACCCAGTACTTC.

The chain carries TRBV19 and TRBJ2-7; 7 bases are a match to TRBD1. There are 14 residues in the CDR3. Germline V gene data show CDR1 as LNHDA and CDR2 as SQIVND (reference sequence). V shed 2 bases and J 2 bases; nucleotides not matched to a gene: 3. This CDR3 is CASSILGTAYEQYF. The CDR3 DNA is TGTGCCAGTAGTATATTAGGGACAGCCTACGAGCAGTACTTC. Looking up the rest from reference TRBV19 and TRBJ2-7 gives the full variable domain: DGGITQSPKYLFRKEGQNVTLSCEQNLNHDAMYWYRQDPGQGLRLIYYSQIVNDFQKGDIAEGYSVSREKKESFPLTVTSAQKNPTAFYLCASSILGTAYEQYFGPGTRLTVT.

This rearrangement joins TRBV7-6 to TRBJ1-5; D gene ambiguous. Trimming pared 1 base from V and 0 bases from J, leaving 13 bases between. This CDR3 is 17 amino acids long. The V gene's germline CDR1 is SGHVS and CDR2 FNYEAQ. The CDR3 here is CASSLGNSGYSNQPQHF. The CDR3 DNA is TGTGCCAGCAGCTTAGGGAACAGCGGATATAGCAATCAGCCCCAGCATTTT.

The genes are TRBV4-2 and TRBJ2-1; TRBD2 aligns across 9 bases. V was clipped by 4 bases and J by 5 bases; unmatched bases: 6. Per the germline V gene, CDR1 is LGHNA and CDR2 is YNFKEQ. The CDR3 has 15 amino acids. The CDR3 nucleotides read TGTGCCAGCAGCCCGCGGATAGCGGGGGACAATGAGCAGTTCTTC. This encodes CASSPRIAGDNEQFF.

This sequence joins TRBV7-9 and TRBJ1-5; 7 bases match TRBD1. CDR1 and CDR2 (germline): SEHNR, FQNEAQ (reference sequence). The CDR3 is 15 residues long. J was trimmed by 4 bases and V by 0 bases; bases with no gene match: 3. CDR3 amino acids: CASSLAGGLNQPQHF. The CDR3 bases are TGTGCCAGCAGCTTAGCAGGGGGCCTTAATCAGCCCCAGCATTTT.

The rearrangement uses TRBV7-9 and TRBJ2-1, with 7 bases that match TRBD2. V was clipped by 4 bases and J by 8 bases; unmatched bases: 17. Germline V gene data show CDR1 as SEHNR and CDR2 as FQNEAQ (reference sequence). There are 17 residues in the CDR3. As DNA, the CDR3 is TGTGCCAGCAGCTGGGGCTCGCTAGCGGTCCGGGGCGATGAGCAGTTCTTC. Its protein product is CASSWGSLAVRGDEQFF.

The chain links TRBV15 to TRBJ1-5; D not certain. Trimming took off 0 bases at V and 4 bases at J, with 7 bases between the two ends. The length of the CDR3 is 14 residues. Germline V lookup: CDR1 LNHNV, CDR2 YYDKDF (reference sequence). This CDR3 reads CATSRDLNNQPQHF. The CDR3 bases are TGTGCCACCAGCAGAGACTTAAATAATCAGCCCCAGCATTTT.

CDR3 DNA: TGTGCCAGCAGCCTAAGACTAGCGGGAGGCTACGAGCAGTACTTC. Its translation: CASSLRLAGGYEQYF. The chain links TRBV7-6 to TRBJ2-7; 13 bases are a match to TRBD2. CDR3 length equals 15 residues. Losses at the gene ends were 5 bases for V and 3 bases for J; bases not matched to a gene: 4. Germline V gives CDR1 SGHVS, CDR2 FNYEAQ. The variable domain in full, with the rest retrieved from reference TRBV7-6 and TRBJ2-7, is GAGVSQSPRYKVTKRGQDVALRCDPISGHVSLYWYRQALGQGPEFLTYFNYEAQQDKSGLPNDRFSAERPEGSISTLTIQRTEQRDSAMYRCASSLRLAGGYEQYFGPGTRLTVT.

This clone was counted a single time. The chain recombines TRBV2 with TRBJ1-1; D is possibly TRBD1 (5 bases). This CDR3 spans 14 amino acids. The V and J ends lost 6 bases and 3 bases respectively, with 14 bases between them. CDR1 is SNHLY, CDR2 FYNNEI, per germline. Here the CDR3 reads CASRNTGGDTEAFF. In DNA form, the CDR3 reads TGTGCCAGCAGGAACACCGGGGGGGACACTGAAGCTTTCTTT.

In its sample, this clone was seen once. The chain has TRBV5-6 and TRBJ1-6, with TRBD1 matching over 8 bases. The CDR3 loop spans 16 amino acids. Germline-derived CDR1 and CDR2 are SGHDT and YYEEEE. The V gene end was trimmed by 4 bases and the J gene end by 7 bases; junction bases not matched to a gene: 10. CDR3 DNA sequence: TGTGCCAGCAGCCCCCTACAGGGGGGTCGGAATTCACCCCTCCACTTT. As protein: CASSPLQGGRNSPLHF.

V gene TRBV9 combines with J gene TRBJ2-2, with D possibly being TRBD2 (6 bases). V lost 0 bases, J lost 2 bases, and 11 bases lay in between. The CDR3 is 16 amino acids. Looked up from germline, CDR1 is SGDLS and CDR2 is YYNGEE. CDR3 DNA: TGTGCCAGCAGCGTAGCGCTAGCGCGCAACACCGGGGAGCTGTTTTTT. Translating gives CASSVALARNTGELFF.

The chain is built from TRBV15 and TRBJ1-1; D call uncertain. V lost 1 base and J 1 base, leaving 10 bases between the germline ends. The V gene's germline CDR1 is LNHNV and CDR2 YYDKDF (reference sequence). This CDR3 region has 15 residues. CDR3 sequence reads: CATSRGQVGNTEAFF. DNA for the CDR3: TGTGCCACCAGCAGAGGACAAGTGGGGAACACTGAAGCTTTCTTT.

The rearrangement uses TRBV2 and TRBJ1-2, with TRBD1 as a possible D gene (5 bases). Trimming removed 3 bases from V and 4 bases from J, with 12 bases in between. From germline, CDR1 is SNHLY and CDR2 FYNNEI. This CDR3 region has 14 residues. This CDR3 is CASSEQGGAYGYTF. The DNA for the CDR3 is TGTGCCAGCAGTGAGCAGGGTGGGGCCTATGGCTACACCTTC.

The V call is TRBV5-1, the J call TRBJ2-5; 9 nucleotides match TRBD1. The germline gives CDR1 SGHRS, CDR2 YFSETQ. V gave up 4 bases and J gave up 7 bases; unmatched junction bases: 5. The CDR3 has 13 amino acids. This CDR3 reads CASSIGTGRTQYF. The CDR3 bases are TGCGCCAGCAGCATCGGGACAGGGAGGACCCAGTACTTC.

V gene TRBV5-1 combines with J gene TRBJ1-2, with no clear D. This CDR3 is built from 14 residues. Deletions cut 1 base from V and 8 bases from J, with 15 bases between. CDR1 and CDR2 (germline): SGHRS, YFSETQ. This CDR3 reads CASSLPLGEGGYTF. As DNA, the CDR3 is TGCGCCAGCAGCTTGCCCCTTGGGGAGGGAGGCTACACCTTC. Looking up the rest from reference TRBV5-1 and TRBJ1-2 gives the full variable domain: KAGVTQTPRYLIKTRGQQVTLSCSPISGHRSVSWYQQTPGQGLQFLFEYFSETQRNKGNFPGRFSGRQFSNSRSEMNVSTLELGDSALYLCASSLPLGEGGYTFGSGTRLTVV.

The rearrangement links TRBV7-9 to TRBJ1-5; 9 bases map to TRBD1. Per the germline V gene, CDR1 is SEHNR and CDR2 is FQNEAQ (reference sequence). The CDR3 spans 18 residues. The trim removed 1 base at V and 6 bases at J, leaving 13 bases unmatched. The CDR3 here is CASSLGGGSDRGFQPQHF. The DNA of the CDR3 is TGTGCCAGCAGCTTAGGAGGTGGATCGGACAGGGGTTTTCAGCCCCAGCATTTT.

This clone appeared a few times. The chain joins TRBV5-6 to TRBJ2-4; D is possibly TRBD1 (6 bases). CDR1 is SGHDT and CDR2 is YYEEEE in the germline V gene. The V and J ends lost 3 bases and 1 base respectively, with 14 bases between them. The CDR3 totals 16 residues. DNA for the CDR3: TGTGCCAGCAGCTGGGGGCGTGCGAAGGCCAAAAACATTCAGTACTTC. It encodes CASSWGRAKAKNIQYF. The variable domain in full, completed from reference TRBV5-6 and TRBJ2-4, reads DAGVTQSPTHLIKTRGQQVTLRCSPKSGHDTVSWYQQALGQGPQFIFQYYEEEERQRGNFPDRFSGHQFPNYSSELNVNALLLGDSALYLCASSWGRAKAKNIQYFGAGTRLSVL.

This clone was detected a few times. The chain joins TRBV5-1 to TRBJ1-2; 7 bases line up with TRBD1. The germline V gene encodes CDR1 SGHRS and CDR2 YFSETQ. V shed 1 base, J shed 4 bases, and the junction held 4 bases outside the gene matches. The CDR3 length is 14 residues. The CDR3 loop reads CASSLRQGGYGYTF. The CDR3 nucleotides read TGCGCCAGCAGCTTGAGGCAGGGGGGCTATGGCTACACCTTC.

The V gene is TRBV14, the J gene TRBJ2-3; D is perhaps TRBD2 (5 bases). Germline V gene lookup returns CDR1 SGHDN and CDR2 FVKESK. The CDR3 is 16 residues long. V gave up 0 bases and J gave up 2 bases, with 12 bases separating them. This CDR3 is CASSQDLGLLTDTQYF. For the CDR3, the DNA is TGTGCCAGCAGCCAAGATCTTGGACTCCTCACAGATACGCAGTATTTT. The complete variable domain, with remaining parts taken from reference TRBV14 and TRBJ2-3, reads EAGVTQFPSHSVIEKGQTVTLRCDPISGHDNLYWYRRVMGKEIKFLLHFVKESKQDESGMPNNRFLAERTGGTYSTLKVQPAELEDSGVYFCASSQDLGLLTDTQYFGPGTRLTVL.

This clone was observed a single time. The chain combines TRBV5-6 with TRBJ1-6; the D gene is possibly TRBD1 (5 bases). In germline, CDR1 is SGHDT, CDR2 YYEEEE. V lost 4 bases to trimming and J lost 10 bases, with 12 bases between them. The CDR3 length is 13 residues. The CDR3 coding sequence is TGTGCCAGCAGCCTCAGGGAAGGCTCACCCCTCCACTTT. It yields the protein CASSLREGSPLHF.

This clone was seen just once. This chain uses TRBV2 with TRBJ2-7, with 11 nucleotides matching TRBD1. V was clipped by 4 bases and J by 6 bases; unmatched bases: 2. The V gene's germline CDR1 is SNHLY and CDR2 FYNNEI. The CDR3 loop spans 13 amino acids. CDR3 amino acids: CASSGTGGIEQYF. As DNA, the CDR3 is TGTGCCAGCAGTGGGACAGGGGGCATCGAGCAGTACTTC.

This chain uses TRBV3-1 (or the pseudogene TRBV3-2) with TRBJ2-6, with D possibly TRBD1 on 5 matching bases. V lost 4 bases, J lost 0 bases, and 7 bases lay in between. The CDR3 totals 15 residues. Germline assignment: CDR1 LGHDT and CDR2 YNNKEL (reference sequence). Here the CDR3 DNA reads TGTGCCAGCAGCCGAAGGGGCTCTGGGGCCAACGTCCTGACTTTC. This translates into CASSRRGSGANVLTF.